The source of this T cell receptor beta chain is a study of CD8 T cells in ankylosing spondylitis. Study observations and caveats: Blood from ankylosing spondylitis patients appeared to carry a characteristic roughly 8-variant TCR beta motif. Prior literature has documented some motif variants in synovial fluid and blood from reactive arthritis.

A remark on this clonotype: The antigen is not known.

This CDR3 contains 13 residues. Germline V gives CDR1 SGHRS, CDR2 YFSETQ. The V and J ends lost 4 bases and 4 bases respectively, with 8 bases between them. Quantitative molecular-barcoded 5'-RACE generated the TCR beta libraries. TCRdb recomputed calls from the 5' RACE reads with MiXCR, one row per CDR3 protein. The data contain about 450,000 distinct CDR3 sequences, about 25% of them singletons. What was sequenced was blood, either unsorted or a sorted T cell fraction (not recorded which). The receptor's source is a male donor with ankylosing spondylitis. The V gene is TRBV5-1, the J gene TRBJ2-2; TRBD1 might be the D (5 bases). The CDR3 nucleotides read TGCGCCAGCAGCCAAGGGGCCACCGGGGAGCTGTTTTTT. It is translated as CASSQGATGELFF.